Presented here are 31 T cell receptor beta chains from one specimen sequenced in a study of CD8 T cells in Susac syndrome. RNA was extracted with the RNeasy kit, and a quantity of about 0.45 to 1 ug was reverse transcribed using random hexamers. TCRdb used MiXCR to reprocess the immunoSEQ multiplex PCR reads, holding one entry per CDR3 protein. The repertoire holds 25,000 to 30,000 distinct CDR3 sequences, about 93% seen once, with 0.27% in the top ten. The specimen sequenced was CD8+ T cells from PBMCs. The origin of the receptors is a human donor in good health.

This chain joins TRBV7-8 and TRBJ2-3; D is unclear. This CDR3 is 14 amino acids long. V was cut by 0 bases and J by 2 bases, with 6 bases left in between. The germline V gene encodes CDR1 SGHVS and CDR2 FQNEAQ. The CDR3 protein is CASSLAMVTDTQYF. CDR3 bases: TGTGCCAGCAGCTTAGCTATGGTCACAGATACGCAGTATTTT. Together with reference TRBV7-8 and TRBJ2-3, the CDR3 gives the full variable domain: GAGVSQSPRYKVAKRGQDVALRCDPISGHVSLFWYQQALGQGPEFLTYFQNEAQLDKSGLPSDRFFAERPEGSVSTLKIQRTQQEDSAVYLCASSLAMVTDTQYFGPGTRLTVL.

The J gene is TRBJ2-1, the V gene TRBV20-1; 7 bases line up with TRBD1. Germline V gene lookup returns CDR1 DFQATT and CDR2 SNEGSKA (reference sequence). Trimming removed 5 bases from V and 5 bases from J; junction bases left unmatched: 6. The CDR3 covers 13 residues. In DNA form, the CDR3 reads TGCAGTGCTTACGGGACAGCAAACAATGAGCAGTTCTTC. Protein product: CSAYGTANNEQFF.

The V and J genes are TRBV27 and TRBJ1-1, with D maybe TRBD1 (5 bases). CDR1 is MNHEY, CDR2 SMNVEV, per germline (reference sequence). This CDR3 comprises 13 residues. The ends were cut back, 2 bases at V and 11 bases at J, with 15 bases in the middle. Written as DNA, the CDR3 is TGTGCCAGCAGTTTACCTCTCTGGGGGATGGCTTTCTTT. Residues: CASSLPLWGMAFF.

This sequence joins TRBV7-2 and TRBJ2-2; no firm D call. Per the germline V gene, CDR1 is SGHTA and CDR2 is FQGNSA. V was pared by 3 bases and J by 5 bases, with 7 bases between. CDR3 length: 13 residues. CDR3: CASSFERTGELFF. In DNA form, the CDR3 reads TGTGCCAGCAGCTTTGAGAGGACCGGGGAGCTGTTTTTT.

The gene calls are TRBV14 and TRBJ2-7; 10 nucleotides line up with TRBD2. Germline CDR1 reads SGHDN; CDR2 reads FVKESK. This CDR3 region has 14 residues. With V trimmed by 4 bases and J by 5 bases, 5 bases remained unmatched. The CDR3 coding sequence is TGTGCCAGCAGCCCCGGCACTAGCGGGAACGAGCAGTACTTC. It encodes CASSPGTSGNEQYF.

This clonotype appeared a few times. This chain connects TRBV12-5 to TRBJ1-2; D is possibly TRBD1 (6 bases). This CDR3 comprises 15 residues. Germline V gives CDR1 LGHNT, CDR2 FRNRAP. The V end lost 4 bases, the J end lost 1 base, and 13 bases lay between the germline ends. The CDR3 sequence is CASGYPGHRNYGYTF. Here the CDR3 DNA reads TGTGCTAGTGGTTATCCGGGACACCGTAACTATGGCTACACCTTC. Full variable domain (rest looked up from reference TRBV12-5 and TRBJ1-2): DARVTQTPRHKVTEMGQEVTMRCQPILGHNTVFWYRQTMMQGLELLAYFRNRAPLDDSGMPKDRFSAEMPDATLATLKIQPSEPRDSAVYFCASGYPGHRNYGYTFGSGTRLTVV.

A note on this clonotype: Here the CDR3 omits its conserved ending phenylalanine or tryptophan, so a read error is the likely source. The chain uses TRBV7-8 and TRBJ2-7; 8 bases are a match to TRBD2. From germline, CDR1 is SGHVS and CDR2 FQNEAQ. The CDR3 spans 15 residues. After removal of 1 base from V and 5 bases from J, the junction contained 7 bases not matched to a gene. The CDR3: CASSLGGTSNDEQYL. The CDR3 coding sequence is TGTGCCAGCAGCTTAGGCGGGACTAGTAATGACGAGCAGTACTTG.

This rearrangement joins TRBV20-1 to TRBJ1-6; D ambiguous. The CDR3 covers 13 residues. Trimming took 3 bases from V and 7 from J, leaving 10 bases between them. Germline V gene data show CDR1 as DFQATT and CDR2 as SNEGSKA (reference sequence). The CDR3 DNA sequence: TGCAGTGCTAGTGAACGGTTGAATTCACCCCTCCACTTT. Protein sequence: CSASERLNSPLHF.

The chain is built from TRBV27 and TRBJ2-5, with a tentative D call TRBD1 (6 bases). Trimming took off 4 bases at V and 5 bases at J, with 14 bases between the two ends. The germline CDR1 and CDR2 sequences are MNHEY and SMNVEV (reference sequence). The CDR3 sequence is 14 residues long. The CDR3 sequence is CASSSFGRGETQYF. The CDR3 coding sequence is TGTGCCAGCAGTTCATTCGGCAGGGGTGAGACCCAGTACTTC.

This clonotype appeared a few times. The chain joins TRBV5-4 to TRBJ1-1; 9 bases align to TRBD1. The CDR3 length is 15 residues. Trimming at V came to 4 bases and at J to 3 bases, leaving 7 bases not matched to a gene. From germline, CDR1 is SGHNT and CDR2 YYREEE (reference sequence). The CDR3 loop is CASSKQGAKDTEAFF. DNA of the CDR3: TGTGCCAGCAGCAAACAGGGGGCTAAGGACACTGAAGCTTTCTTT.

CDR3 loop: CASSPGTGVMDGYTF. In nucleotides, the CDR3 is TGTGCCAGCAGTCCCGGGACAGGGGTTATGGATGGCTACACCTTC. V gene TRBV12-3 or TRBV12-4 combines with J gene TRBJ1-2, with 10 nucleotides matching TRBD1. Germline trimming cut 5 bases from V and 6 bases from J; bases unmatched to any gene: 9. The CDR3 consists of 15 residues.

The chain joins TRBV27 to TRBJ2-1; D is uncertain. Per germline, CDR1 MNHEY and CDR2 SMNVEV (reference sequence). The CDR3 length is 13 residues. V gave up 3 bases and J gave up 0 bases, with 3 bases separating them. CDR3 bases: TGTGCCAGCAGTTTCGGCTCCTACAATGAGCAGTTCTTC. It translates to CASSFGSYNEQFF.

The rearrangement links TRBV3-1 to TRBJ1-2, with unresolved D. With 1 base removed from V and 8 bases from J, the gap between germline ends came to 8 bases. CDR3 length: 12 amino acids. Looked up from germline, CDR1 is LGHDT and CDR2 is YNNKEL (reference sequence). The CDR3 spells CASSQGVIGYTF. Written as DNA, the CDR3 is TGTGCCAGCAGCCAAGGAGTAATCGGCTACACCTTC.

This clonotype was recorded only once. The chain carries TRBV20-1 and TRBJ2-7, with TRBD2 matching over 9 bases. CDR3 length equals 15 residues. Germline assignment: CDR1 DFQATT and CDR2 SNEGSKA (reference sequence). The ends lost 6 bases at V and 5 bases at J; junction bases unmatched: 14. CDR3: CSANDLAGRTNEQYF. The CDR3 bases are TGCAGTGCCAACGACCTAGCGGGGAGGACCAACGAGCAGTACTTC.

V usage is TRBV12-3 or TRBV12-4 and J usage is TRBJ2-1; maybe TRBD1 (6 bases). Trimming cost V 3 bases and J 8 bases, with 17 bases left between them. The CDR3 contains 15 residues. This CDR3 reads CASSFYGQSNHEQFF. CDR3 in DNA: TGTGCCAGCAGTTTTTACGGACAGTCCAACCATGAGCAGTTCTTC.

V gene TRBV3-1 combines with J gene TRBJ1-1, with D unclear. The CDR3 totals 11 residues. In germline, CDR1 is LGHDT, CDR2 YNNKEL (reference sequence). Trimming took 4 bases from V and 7 from J, leaving 7 bases between them. CDR3 sequence reads: CASSRAGEAFF. The CDR3 coding sequence is TGTGCCAGCAGCCGCGCGGGTGAAGCTTTCTTT.

The V and J genes are TRBV19 and TRBJ2-7; D gene unclear. The V gene lost 5 bases and the J gene lost 2 bases, with 22 bases spanning the gap. In germline, CDR1 is LNHDA, CDR2 SQIVND (reference sequence). The CDR3 sequence is 17 residues long. The CDR3 here is CASSPFYSTEDPYEQYF. DNA of the CDR3: TGTGCCAGTAGTCCCTTTTACAGCACCGAAGACCCCTACGAGCAGTACTTC.

This chain uses TRBV7-2 with TRBJ1-6; TRBD1 matches 7 bases. In germline, CDR1 is SGHTA, CDR2 FQGNSA. The V segment lost 4 bases and the J segment 1 base; nucleotides outside the gene matches: 4. This CDR3 spans 16 amino acids. The CDR3 sequence: CASSYRGGSYNSPLHF. In DNA, the CDR3 is TGTGCCAGCAGCTACAGGGGAGGGTCCTATAATTCACCCCTCCACTTT.

The chain combines TRBV29-1 with TRBJ2-7; TRBD1 matches 9 bases. The V segment lost 5 bases and the J segment 2 bases; nucleotides outside the gene matches: 4. Germline CDR1 and CDR2: SQVTM and ANQGSEA. This CDR3 region has 13 residues. The CDR3 loop reads CSVWGTGTYEQYF. As DNA, the CDR3 is TGCAGCGTTTGGGGGACAGGGACCTACGAGCAGTACTTC.

The chain employs TRBV13 and TRBJ1-2, with a tentative D call TRBD1 (5 bases). Germline V gives CDR1 PRHDT, CDR2 FYEKMQ (reference sequence). V dropped 3 bases and J dropped 3 bases, with 8 bases sitting between them. This CDR3 has 13 amino acids. Here the CDR3 DNA reads TGTGCCAGCAGCTTTCCGACAGACTATGGCTACACCTTC. Protein sequence: CASSFPTDYGYTF. Complete variable domain (other parts from reference TRBV13 and TRBJ1-2): AAGVIQSPRHLIKEKRETATLKCYPIPRHDTVYWYQQGPGQDPQFLISFYEKMQSDKGSIPDRFSAQQFSDYHSELNMSSLELGDSALYFCASSFPTDYGYTFGSGTRLTVV.

The chain has TRBV19 and TRBJ1-1, with a tentative D call TRBD1 (6 bases). Per the germline V gene, CDR1 is LNHDA and CDR2 is SQIVND (reference sequence). With 6 bases removed from V and 8 bases from J, the gap between germline ends came to 22 bases. This CDR3 comprises 15 residues. The DNA of the CDR3 is TGTGCCAGTAGAAGAACGACAGGCACTCAACGGGAAGCTTTCTTT. Translated: CASRRTTGTQREAFF. Full variable domain (outside the CDR3, taken from reference TRBV19 and TRBJ1-1): DGGITQSPKYLFRKEGQNVTLSCEQNLNHDAMYWYRQDPGQGLRLIYYSQIVNDFQKGDIAEGYSVSREKKESFPLTVTSAQKNPTAFYLCASRRTTGTQREAFFGQGTRLTVV.

Only one count was recorded for this clonotype. The chain links TRBV20-1 to TRBJ1-2; weak D call: TRBD1 (6 bases). Germline CDR1 DFQATT, CDR2 SNEGSKA (reference sequence). CDR3 length: 13 residues. Trimming stripped 3 bases from V and 5 bases from J, with 13 bases between. The CDR3 nucleotides read TGCAGTGCTAGGGGAACAGGGACATATGGCTACACCTTC. As protein: CSARGTGTYGYTF.

This clonotype was counted between two and nine times. This chain joins TRBV19 and TRBJ1-1; D remains unclear. V was clipped by 2 bases and J by 1 base, with 5 bases between them. The CDR3 consists of 13 residues. From germline, CDR1 is LNHDA and CDR2 SQIVND (reference sequence). CDR3: CASSISRNTEAFF. The CDR3 nucleotides read TGTGCCAGTAGTATAAGCCGGAACACTGAAGCTTTCTTT. The full variable domain, its missing parts supplied by reference TRBV19 and TRBJ1-1, is DGGITQSPKYLFRKEGQNVTLSCEQNLNHDAMYWYRQDPGQGLRLIYYSQIVNDFQKGDIAEGYSVSREKKESFPLTVTSAQKNPTAFYLCASSISRNTEAFFGQGTRLTVV.

The rearrangement links TRBV6-2 or TRBV6-3 to TRBJ2-1; 10 bases align to TRBD2. The CDR3 contains 17 residues. CDR1 and CDR2 from the germline V gene are MNHEY and SVGEGT. J was trimmed by 8 bases and V by 2 bases; bases with no gene match: 12. The CDR3 sequence: CASSYELERGGRDEQFF. The DNA of the CDR3 is TGTGCCAGCAGTTACGAATTGGAGCGGGGGGGGAGGGATGAGCAGTTCTTC.

This clonotype was recorded a few times. The rearrangement uses TRBV12-3 or TRBV12-4 and TRBJ1-1; D not certain. Trimming took off 1 base at V and 0 bases at J, with 3 bases between the two ends. The CDR3 has 13 residues. DNA for the CDR3: TGTGCCAGCAGTTTAGGGATGAACACTGAAGCTTTCTTT. It yields the protein CASSLGMNTEAFF.

The gene calls are TRBV4-3 and TRBJ2-5; D remains unclear. Trimming cost V 1 base and J 2 bases, with 11 bases left between them. The CDR3 is made up of 15 amino acids. In germline, CDR1 is LGHNA, CDR2 YSLEER. DNA of the CDR3: TGCGCCAGCAGCCAAGCAAGGTCCGGACAAGAGACCCAGTACTTC. The encoded protein is CASSQARSGQETQYF.

This chain connects TRBV10-2 to TRBJ2-2; 9 bases map to TRBD1. This CDR3 comprises 16 residues. With 6 bases clipped from V and 1 base from J, the junction kept 6 bases outside the gene matches. Germline V gene data show CDR1 as WSHSY and CDR2 as SAAADI. DNA for the CDR3: TGCGCCAGCAGCCCATTGGACAGGGGGAACACCGGGGAGCTGTTTTTT. Residues: CASSPLDRGNTGELFF.

For the CDR3, the DNA is TGCGCCAGCAGCCAAAATTTGGGGGGAACGAACACTGAAGCTTTCTTT. It is translated as CASSQNLGGTNTEAFF. V and J are TRBV4-3 and TRBJ1-1; D is perhaps TRBD1 (5 bases). The CDR3 runs 16 residues. Trimming stripped 2 bases from V and 1 base from J, with 14 bases between. The germline CDR1 and CDR2 sequences are LGHNA and YSLEER.

The V gene is TRBV5-1, the J gene TRBJ2-5; possibly TRBD1 or TRBD2 for D (5 bases each). The germline V gene encodes CDR1 SGHRS and CDR2 YFSETQ. V lost 4 bases, J lost 2 bases, and 12 bases lay in between. The CDR3 has 14 amino acids. As DNA, the CDR3 is TGCGCCAGCAGCGCCGGGGCCTCTCAAGAGACCCAGTACTTC. It specifies CASSAGASQETQYF.

The chain employs TRBV5-1 and TRBJ2-1; tentative D call: TRBD1 (5 bases). Deletions cut 5 bases from V and 5 bases from J, with 17 bases between. This CDR3 has 15 amino acids. Germline-derived CDR1 and CDR2 are SGHRS and YFSETQ. The CDR3 DNA reads as TGCGCCAGCAGTTCACTTCAGGGTGATAACAATGAGCAGTTCTTC. This sequence encodes CASSSLQGDNNEQFF.

This clonotype came up once. The chain links TRBV6-2 or TRBV6-3 to TRBJ2-1; D gene unclear. Trimming left V 10 bases short and J 0 bases short, with 13 bases between. The CDR3 has 14 amino acids. Germline V CDR1 and CDR2: MNHEY, SVGEGT. The CDR3 region is CATLSLSSYNEQFF. As DNA, the CDR3 is TGTGCCACCCTCTCCCTGAGCTCCTACAATGAGCAGTTCTTC.